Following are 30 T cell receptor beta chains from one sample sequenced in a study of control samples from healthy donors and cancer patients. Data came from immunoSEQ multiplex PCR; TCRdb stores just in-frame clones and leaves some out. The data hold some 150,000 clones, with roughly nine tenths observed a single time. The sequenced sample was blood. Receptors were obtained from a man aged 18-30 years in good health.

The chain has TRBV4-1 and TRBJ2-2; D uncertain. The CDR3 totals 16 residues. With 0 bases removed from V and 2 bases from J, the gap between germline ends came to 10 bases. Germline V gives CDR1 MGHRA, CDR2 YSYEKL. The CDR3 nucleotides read TGCGCCAGCAGCCAAGATGGAACACATAACACCGGGGAGCTGTTTTTT. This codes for CASSQDGTHNTGELFF.

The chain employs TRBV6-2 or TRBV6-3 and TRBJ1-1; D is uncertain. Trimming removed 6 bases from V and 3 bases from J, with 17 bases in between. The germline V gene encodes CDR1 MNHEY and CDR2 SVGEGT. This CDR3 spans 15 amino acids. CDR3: CASSFISGPYTEAFF. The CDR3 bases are TGTGCCAGCAGCTTTATCTCTGGACCTTACACTGAAGCTTTCTTT.

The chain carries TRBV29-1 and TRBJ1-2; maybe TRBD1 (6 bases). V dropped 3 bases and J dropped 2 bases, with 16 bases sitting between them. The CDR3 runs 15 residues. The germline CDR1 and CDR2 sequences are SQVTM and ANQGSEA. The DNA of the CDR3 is TGCAGCGTTGAGAGGGGGGCAGGGGTGAACTATGGCTACACCTTC. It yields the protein CSVERGAGVNYGYTF. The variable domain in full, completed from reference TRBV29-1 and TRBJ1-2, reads SAVISQKPSRDICQRGTSLTIQCQVDSQVTMMFWYRQQPGQSLTLIATANQGSEATYESGFVIDKFPISRPNLTFSTLTVSNMSPEDSSIYLCSVERGAGVNYGYTFGSGTRLTVV.

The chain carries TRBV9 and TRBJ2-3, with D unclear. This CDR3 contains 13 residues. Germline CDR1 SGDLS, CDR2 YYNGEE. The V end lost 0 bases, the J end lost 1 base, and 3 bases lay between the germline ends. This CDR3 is CASSVVGTDTQYF. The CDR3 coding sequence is TGTGCCAGCAGCGTAGTCGGCACAGATACGCAGTATTTT. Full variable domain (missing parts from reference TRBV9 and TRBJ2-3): DSGVTQTPKHLITATGQRVTLRCSPRSGDLSVYWYQQSLDQGLQFLIQYYNGEERAKGNILERFSAQQFPDLHSELNLSSLELGDSALYFCASSVVGTDTQYFGPGTRLTVL.

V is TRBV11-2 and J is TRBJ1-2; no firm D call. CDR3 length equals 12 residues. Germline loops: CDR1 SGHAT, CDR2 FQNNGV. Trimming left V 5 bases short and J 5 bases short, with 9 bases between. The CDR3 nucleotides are TGTGCCAGCAGCCCAAGGACTTATGGCTACACCTTC. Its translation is CASSPRTYGYTF.

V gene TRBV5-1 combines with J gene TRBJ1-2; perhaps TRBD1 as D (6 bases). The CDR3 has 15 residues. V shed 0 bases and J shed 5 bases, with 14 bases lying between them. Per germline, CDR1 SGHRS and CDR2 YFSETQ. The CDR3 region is CASSLETGLGYGYTF. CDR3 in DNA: TGCGCCAGCAGCTTGGAGACAGGTCTCGGGTATGGCTACACCTTC.

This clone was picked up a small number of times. The DNA of the CDR3 is TGCAGCGTTGTATTGGAGGGGGGAGAAGCTTTCTTT. The encoded protein is CSVVLEGGEAFF. The rearrangement uses TRBV29-1 and TRBJ1-1; tentatively, D is TRBD1 (6 bases). Trimming stripped 4 bases from V and 8 bases from J, with 14 bases between. Germline V gene data show CDR1 as SQVTM and CDR2 as ANQGSEA. The CDR3 has 12 amino acids.

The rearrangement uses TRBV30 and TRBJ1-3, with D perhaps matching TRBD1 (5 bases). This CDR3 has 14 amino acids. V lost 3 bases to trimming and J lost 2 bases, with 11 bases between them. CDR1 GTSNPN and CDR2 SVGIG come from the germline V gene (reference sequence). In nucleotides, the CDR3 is TGTGCCTGGAGGTTAACGGGGGCTGGAAACACCATATATTTT. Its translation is CAWRLTGAGNTIYF.

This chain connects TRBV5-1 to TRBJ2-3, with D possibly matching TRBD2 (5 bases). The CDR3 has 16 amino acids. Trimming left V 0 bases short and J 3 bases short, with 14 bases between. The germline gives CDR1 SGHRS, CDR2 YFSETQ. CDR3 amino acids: CASSLAGISLTDTQYF. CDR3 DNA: TGCGCCAGCAGCTTGGCCGGGATATCCCTTACAGATACGCAGTATTTT.

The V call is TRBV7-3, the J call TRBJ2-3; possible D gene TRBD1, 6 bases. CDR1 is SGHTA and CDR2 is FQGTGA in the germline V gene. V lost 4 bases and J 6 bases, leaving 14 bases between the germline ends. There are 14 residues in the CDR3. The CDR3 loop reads CASSSLGGMDTQYF. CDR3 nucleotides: TGTGCCAGCAGCTCGCTTGGGGGCATGGATACGCAGTATTTT. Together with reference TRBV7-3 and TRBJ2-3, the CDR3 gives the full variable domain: GAGVSQTPSNKVTEKGKYVELRCDPISGHTALYWYRQSLGQGPEFLIYFQGTGAADDSGLPNDRFFAVRPEGSVSTLKIQRTERGDSAVYLCASSSLGGMDTQYFGPGTRLTVL.

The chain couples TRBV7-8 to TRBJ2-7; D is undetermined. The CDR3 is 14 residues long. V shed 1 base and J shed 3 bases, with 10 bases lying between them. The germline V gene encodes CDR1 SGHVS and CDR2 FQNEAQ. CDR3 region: CASSLVYSGYEQYF. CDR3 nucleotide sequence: TGTGCCAGCAGCTTAGTGTACTCGGGCTACGAGCAGTACTTC.

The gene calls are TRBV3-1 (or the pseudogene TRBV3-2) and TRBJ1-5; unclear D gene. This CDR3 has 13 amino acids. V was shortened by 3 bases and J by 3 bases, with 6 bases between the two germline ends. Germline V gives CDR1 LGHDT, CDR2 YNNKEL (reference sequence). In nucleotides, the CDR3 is TGTGCCAGCAGCCAGGTTGCCAATCAGCCCCAGCATTTT. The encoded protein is CASSQVANQPQHF.

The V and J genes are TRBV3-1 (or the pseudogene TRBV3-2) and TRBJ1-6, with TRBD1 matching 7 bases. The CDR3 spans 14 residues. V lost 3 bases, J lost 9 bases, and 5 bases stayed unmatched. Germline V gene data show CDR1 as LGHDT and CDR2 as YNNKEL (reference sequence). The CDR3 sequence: CASSQTGLGSPLHF. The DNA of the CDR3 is TGTGCCAGCAGCCAGACAGGGTTAGGTTCACCCCTCCACTTT.

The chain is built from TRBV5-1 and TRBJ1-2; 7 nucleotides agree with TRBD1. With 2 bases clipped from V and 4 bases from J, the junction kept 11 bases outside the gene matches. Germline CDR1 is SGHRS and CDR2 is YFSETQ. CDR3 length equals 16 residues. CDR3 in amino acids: CASSLGGGQPVYGYTF. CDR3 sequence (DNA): TGCGCCAGCAGCTTAGGAGGGGGACAGCCAGTCTATGGCTACACCTTC.

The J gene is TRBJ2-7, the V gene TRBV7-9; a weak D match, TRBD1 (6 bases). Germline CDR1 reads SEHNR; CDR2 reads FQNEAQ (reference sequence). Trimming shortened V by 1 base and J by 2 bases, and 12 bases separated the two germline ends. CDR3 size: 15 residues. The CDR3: CASSLGPGATYEQYF. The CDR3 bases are TGTGCCAGCAGCTTAGGCCCAGGGGCGACCTACGAGCAGTACTTC.

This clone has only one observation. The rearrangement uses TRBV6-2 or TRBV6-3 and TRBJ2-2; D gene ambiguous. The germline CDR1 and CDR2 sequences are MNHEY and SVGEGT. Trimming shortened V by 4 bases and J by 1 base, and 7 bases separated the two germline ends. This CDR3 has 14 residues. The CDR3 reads CASSSPENTGELFF. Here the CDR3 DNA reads TGTGCCAGCAGTTCCCCAGAGAACACCGGGGAGCTGTTTTTT.

As DNA, the CDR3 is TGCAGTGCTAGTCTCCCGCGGGATTTACAGCCCCAGCATTTT. Amino acids: CSASLPRDLQPQHF. The chain joins TRBV20-1 to TRBJ1-5; D is uncertain. V dropped 3 bases and J dropped 7 bases, with 16 bases sitting between them. The germline CDR1 and CDR2 sequences are DFQATT and SNEGSKA (reference sequence). The CDR3 is 14 residues long.

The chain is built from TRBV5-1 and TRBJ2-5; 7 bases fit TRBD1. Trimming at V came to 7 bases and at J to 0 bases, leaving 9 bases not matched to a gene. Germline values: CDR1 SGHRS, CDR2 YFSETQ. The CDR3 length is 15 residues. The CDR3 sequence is CASERLGQNQETQYF. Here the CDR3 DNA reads TGCGCCAGCGAACGATTGGGACAGAACCAAGAGACCCAGTACTTC. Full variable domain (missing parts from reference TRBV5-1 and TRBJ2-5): KAGVTQTPRYLIKTRGQQVTLSCSPISGHRSVSWYQQTPGQGLQFLFEYFSETQRNKGNFPGRFSGRQFSNSRSEMNVSTLELGDSALYLCASERLGQNQETQYFGPGTRLLVL.

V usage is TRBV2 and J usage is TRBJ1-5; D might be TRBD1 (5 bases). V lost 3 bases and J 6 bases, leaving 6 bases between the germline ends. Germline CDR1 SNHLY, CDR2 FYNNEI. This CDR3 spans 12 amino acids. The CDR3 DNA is TGTGCCAGCAGTGAGGGGGTTCAGCCCCAGCATTTT. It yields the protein CASSEGVQPQHF.

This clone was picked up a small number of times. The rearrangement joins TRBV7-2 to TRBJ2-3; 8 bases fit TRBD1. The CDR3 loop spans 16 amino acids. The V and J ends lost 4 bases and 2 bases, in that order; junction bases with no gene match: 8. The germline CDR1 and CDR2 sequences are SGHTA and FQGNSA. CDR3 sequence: CASSYPPGQATDTQYF. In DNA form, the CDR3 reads TGTGCCAGCAGCTACCCCCCGGGACAGGCCACAGATACGCAGTATTTT.

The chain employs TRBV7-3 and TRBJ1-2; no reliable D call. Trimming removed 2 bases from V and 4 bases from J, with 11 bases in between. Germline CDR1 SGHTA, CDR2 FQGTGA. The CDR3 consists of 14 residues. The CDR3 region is CASSLEGGGYGYTF. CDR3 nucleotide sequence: TGTGCCAGCAGCTTAGAGGGTGGAGGCTATGGCTACACCTTC.

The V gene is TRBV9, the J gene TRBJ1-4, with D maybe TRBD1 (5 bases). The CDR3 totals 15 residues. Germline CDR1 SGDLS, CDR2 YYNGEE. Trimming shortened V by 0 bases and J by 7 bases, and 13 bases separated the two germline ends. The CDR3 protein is CASSVGGKEFEKLFF. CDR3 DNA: TGTGCCAGCAGCGTAGGGGGGAAGGAGTTTGAAAAACTGTTTTTT. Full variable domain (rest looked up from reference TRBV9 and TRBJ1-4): DSGVTQTPKHLITATGQRVTLRCSPRSGDLSVYWYQQSLDQGLQFLIQYYNGEERAKGNILERFSAQQFPDLHSELNLSSLELGDSALYFCASSVGGKEFEKLFFGSGTQLSVL.

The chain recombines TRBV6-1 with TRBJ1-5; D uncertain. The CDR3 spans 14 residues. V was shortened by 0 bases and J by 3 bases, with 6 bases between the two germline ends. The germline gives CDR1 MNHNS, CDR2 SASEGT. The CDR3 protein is CASSEAPLNQPQHF. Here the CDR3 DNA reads TGTGCCAGCAGTGAAGCTCCGCTCAATCAGCCCCAGCATTTT.

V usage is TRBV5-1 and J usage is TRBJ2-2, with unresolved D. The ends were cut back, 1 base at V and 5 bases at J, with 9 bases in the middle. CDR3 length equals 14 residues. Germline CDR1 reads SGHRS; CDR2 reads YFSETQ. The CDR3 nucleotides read TGCGCCAGCAGCTTGCGTGGACGGACCGGGGAGCTGTTTTTT. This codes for CASSLRGRTGELFF.

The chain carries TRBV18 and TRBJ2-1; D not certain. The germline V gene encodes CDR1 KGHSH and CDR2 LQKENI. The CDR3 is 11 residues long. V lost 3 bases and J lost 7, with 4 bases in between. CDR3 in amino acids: CASSPGNEQFF. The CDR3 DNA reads TGTGCCAGCTCACCCGGTAATGAGCAGTTCTTC.

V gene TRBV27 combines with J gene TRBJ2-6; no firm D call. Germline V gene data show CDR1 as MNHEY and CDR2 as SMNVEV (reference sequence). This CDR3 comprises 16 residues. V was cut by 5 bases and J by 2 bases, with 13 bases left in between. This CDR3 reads CASSSVSSTGANVLTF. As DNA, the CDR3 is TGTGCCAGCAGTAGCGTGAGCAGTACTGGGGCCAACGTCCTGACTTTC.

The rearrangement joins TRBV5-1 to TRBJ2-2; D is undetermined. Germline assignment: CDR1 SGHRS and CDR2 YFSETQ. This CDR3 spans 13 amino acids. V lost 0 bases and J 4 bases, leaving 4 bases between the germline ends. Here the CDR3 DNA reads TGCGCCAGCAGCTTGGGCAGCACCGGGGAGCTGTTTTTT. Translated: CASSLGSTGELFF.

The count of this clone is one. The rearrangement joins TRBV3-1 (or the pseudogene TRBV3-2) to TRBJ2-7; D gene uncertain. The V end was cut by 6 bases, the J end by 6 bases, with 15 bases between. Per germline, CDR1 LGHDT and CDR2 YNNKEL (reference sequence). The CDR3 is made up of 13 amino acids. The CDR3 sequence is CASSLTLASEQYF. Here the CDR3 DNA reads TGTGCCAGCAGTCTTACGTTAGCAAGCGAGCAGTACTTC.

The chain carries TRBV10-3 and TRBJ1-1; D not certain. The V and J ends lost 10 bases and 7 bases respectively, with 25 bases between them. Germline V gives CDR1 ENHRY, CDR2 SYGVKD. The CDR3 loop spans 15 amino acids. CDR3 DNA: TGTGCCACATACGACGAAATGATCGGACGGTATGAAGCTTTCTTT. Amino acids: CATYDEMIGRYEAFF.

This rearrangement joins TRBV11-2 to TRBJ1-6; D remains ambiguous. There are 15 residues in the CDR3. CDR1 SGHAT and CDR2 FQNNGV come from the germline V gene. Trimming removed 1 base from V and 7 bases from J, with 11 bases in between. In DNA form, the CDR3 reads TGTGCCAGCAGCTTAGGCCCAGGTTGGAATTCACCCCTCCACTTT. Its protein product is CASSLGPGWNSPLHF.